Listed below are T cell receptor beta chains from one sample, sequenced in a study of T cell changes during pregnancy in multiple sclerosis. Sequenced by immunoSEQ multiplex PCR; TCRdb stores in-frame clones only, minus some. The repertoire holds around 75,000 clones, 85% to 95% seen once, with roughly 0.14% in the top ten. Material: CD4+ T cells from peripheral blood mononuclear cells, obtained after pregnancy. Every receptor here comes from a female donor with multiple sclerosis, enrolled in a pregnancy study. The CDR3 runs from the conserved cysteine through the conserved F or W. The D gene is left open where the match is weak. Part of the rows lack a size; the others show once, few, many or a class for expanded clones.

v_call	d_call	clone_size	j_call	cdr3_nt	cdr3_aa
TRBV29-1	TRBD2	.	TRBJ2-7	TGCAGCGTACTAGCGGGAGAGACCTACGAGCAGTACTTC	CSVLAGETYEQYF
TRBV11-2	TRBD2	.	TRBJ2-1	TGTGCCAGCAGCTTAGTACTGCGGAGGGGACTACACAATGAGCAGTTCTTC	CASSLVLRRGLHNEQFF
TRBV7-5	.	.	TRBJ2-5	TGTGCCAGAAGCTACTGTCTGACCGACAGGGCCCCCCAAGAGACCCAGTACTTC	CARSYCLTDRAPQETQYF
TRBV6-1	TRBD2	.	TRBJ2-2	TGTGCCAGCTCCGGGACTAGGTACACCGGGGAGCTGTTTTTT	CASSGTRYTGELFF
TRBV6-5	TRBD1	.	TRBJ1-1	TGTGCCAGCAGTTACCGGACAGGGAACACTGAAGCTTTCTTT	CASSYRTGNTEAFF
TRBV9	.	.	TRBJ2-3	TGTGCCAGCAGCCTGGGGGGAACGGTAACAGATACGCAGTATTTT	CASSLGGTVTDTQYF
TRBV28	.	.	TRBJ1-2	TGTGCCAGCAGCTCCCCGACTCCTGGCTACACCTTC	CASSSPTPGYTF
TRBV5-4	.	.	TRBJ2-1	TGTGCCAGCAGTTCCGGGACTTCCAGCTATGAGCAGTTCTTC	CASSSGTSSYEQFF
TRBV2	.	.	TRBJ1-4	TGTGCCAGCAGTGAGAGACGGGGAAATGAAAAACTGTTTTTT	CASSERRGNEKLFF
TRBV7-8	.	once	TRBJ2-5	TGTGCCAGCAGCTGGGACTTCCAAGAGACCCAGTACTTC	CASSWDFQETQYF
TRBV19	TRBD2	.	TRBJ2-3	TGTGCCAGTAGTGCCCACCAGCGGGGGAACACAGATACGCAGTATTTT	CASSAHQRGNTDTQYF
TRBV7-9	.	.	TRBJ1-4	TGTGCCAGCAGCCAGGGGTCGGGTAATGAAAAACTGTTTTTT	CASSQGSGNEKLFF
TRBV5-6	.	few	TRBJ1-4	TGTGCCAGCAGCCCTACAGGGCCTAATGAAAAACTGTTTTTT	CASSPTGPNEKLFF
TRBV18	.	.	TRBJ1-3	TGTGCCAGCTCACCCCAGGTCTCTGGAAACACCATATATTTT	CASSPQVSGNTIYF
TRBV10-3	.	.	TRBJ1-2	TGTGCCATCAGGGCAACAGGAGCCTATGGCTACACCTTC	CAIRATGAYGYTF